These 10 T cell receptor beta chains were all obtained from the same sample, sequenced in a study of T-cell reconstitution after alpha-beta-depleted transplantation in children. Researchers prepared the TCRbeta library using unique molecular identifiers, the study reports. TCRdb recomputed calls from the PCR reads with MiXCR, one row per CDR3 protein. The top ten clones hold 25% to 30% of a sample with about 420,000 distinct CDR3 sequences, 15% to 20% of them seen once. The sample consisted of PBMCs, mostly from graft donor cells, taken 360 days after TCRalphabeta/CD19-depleted stem cell transplant. The receptors derive from a boy younger than two who had a stem cell transplant for Wiskott-Aldrich syndrome, so the T cells may come from the graft donor.

This chain connects TRBV9 to TRBJ2-1, with 7 positions matching TRBD2. Germline loops: CDR1 SGDLS, CDR2 YYNGEE. J was trimmed by 4 bases and V by 5 bases; bases with no gene match: 9. The CDR3 runs 15 residues. The CDR3 DNA reads TGTGCCAGCAGTCGCGCGGGAGCGAAATACAATGAGCAGTTCTTC. Translating gives CASSRAGAKYNEQFF.

V is TRBV25-1 and J is TRBJ2-7; 7 bases line up with TRBD2. The CDR3 extends over 15 amino acids. The germline CDR1 and CDR2 sequences are MGHDK and SYGVNS. After removal of 1 base from V and 2 bases from J, the junction contained 5 bases not matched to a gene. This chain's CDR3 is CASSELASGTYEQYF. The DNA for the CDR3 is TGTGCCAGCAGTGAATTGGCTAGCGGAACCTACGAGCAGTACTTC.

This chain connects TRBV20-1 to TRBJ2-7; 7 bases align to TRBD1. Germline V gene lookup returns CDR1 DFQATT and CDR2 SNEGSKA (reference sequence). Trimming removed 2 bases from V and 0 bases from J; junction bases left unmatched: 13. This CDR3 has 17 amino acids. In nucleotides, the CDR3 is TGCAGTGCTAGAACTCCTCGGGGTACAGGGGACTCCTACGAGCAGTACTTC. This encodes CSARTPRGTGDSYEQYF.

The chain combines TRBV12-3 or TRBV12-4 with TRBJ2-7; TRBD1 agrees at 10 bases. The CDR3 contains 13 residues. The V gene end was trimmed by 7 bases and the J gene end by 7 bases; junction bases not matched to a gene: 7. CDR3 DNA: TGTGCCAGCAATCGCGGGACAGGGGTTGAGCAGTACTTC. This codes for CASNRGTGVEQYF.

The chain uses TRBV12-3 or TRBV12-4 and TRBJ1-5; D call uncertain. The CDR3 is 13 residues long. Trimming shortened V by 3 bases and J by 11 bases, and 14 bases separated the two germline ends. CDR3 sequence reads: CASSLKSAMAQHF. The CDR3 nucleotides read TGTGCCAGCAGTTTGAAATCAGCCATGGCCCAGCATTTT.

This clonotype has more than one count but fewer than ten. J is TRBJ2-7 and V is TRBV7-2; D call uncertain. The CDR3 is 15 residues long. The germline V gene has CDR1 SGHTA and CDR2 FQGNSA. Trimming cost V 1 base and J 4 bases, with 14 bases left between them. The DNA for the CDR3 is TGTGCCAGCAGCTTAGGGCAGTCTCCTCGATACGAGCAGTACTTC. It specifies CASSLGQSPRYEQYF.

This clonotype was observed a handful of times. The CDR3 sequence is CAWKRAGGQRGTQYF. In DNA form, the CDR3 reads TGTGCCTGGAAGCGAGCGGGAGGGCAAAGGGGGACCCAGTACTTC. The chain combines TRBV30 with TRBJ2-5; 10 bases line up with TRBD2. Per germline, CDR1 GTSNPN and CDR2 SVGIG (reference sequence). This CDR3 region has 15 residues. Unmatched junction bases numbered 12, after V lost 4 bases and J lost 7 bases.

This clonotype was observed a few times. The V and J genes are TRBV11-2 and TRBJ2-1; TRBD2 agrees at 9 bases. The CDR3 sequence is 17 residues long. The V gene end was trimmed by 11 bases and the J gene end by 5 bases; junction bases not matched to a gene: 19. Per germline, CDR1 SGHAT and CDR2 FQNNGV. CDR3 loop: CAWKQGASGKGHNEQFF. CDR3 coding DNA: TGTGCCTGGAAGCAGGGCGCTAGCGGGAAGGGGCACAATGAGCAGTTCTTC.

In DNA form, the CDR3 reads TGTGCCAGCAGCCTTACAGGTTATAATGAAAAACTGTTTTTT. It translates to CASSLTGYNEKLFF. The rearrangement uses TRBV11-1 and TRBJ1-4; TRBD1 might be the D (5 bases). Germline V gives CDR1 SGHAT, CDR2 FQDESV (reference sequence). V dropped 5 bases and J dropped 4 bases, with 11 bases sitting between them. CDR3 size: 14 residues.

In this sample, this clonotype turned up a few times. This rearrangement joins TRBV5-1 to TRBJ2-2; D might be TRBD1 (5 bases). The germline V gene encodes CDR1 SGHRS and CDR2 YFSETQ. Trimming took 4 bases from V and 6 from J, leaving 10 bases between them. This CDR3 is 13 amino acids long. CDR3 bases: TGCGCCAGCAGCCATGAAGGGGCCGGGGAGCTGTTTTTT. It encodes CASSHEGAGELFF.